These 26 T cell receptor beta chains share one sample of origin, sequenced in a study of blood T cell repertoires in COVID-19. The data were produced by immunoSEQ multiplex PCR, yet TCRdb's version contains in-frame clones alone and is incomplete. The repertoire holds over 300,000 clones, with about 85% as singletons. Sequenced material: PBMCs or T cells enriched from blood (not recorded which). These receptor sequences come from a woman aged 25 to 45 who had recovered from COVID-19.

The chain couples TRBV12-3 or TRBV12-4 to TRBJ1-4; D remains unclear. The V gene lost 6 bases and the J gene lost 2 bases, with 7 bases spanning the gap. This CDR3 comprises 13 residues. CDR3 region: CASSGGTNEKLFF. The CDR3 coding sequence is TGTGCCAGCAGCGGAGGGACTAATGAAAAACTGTTTTTT.

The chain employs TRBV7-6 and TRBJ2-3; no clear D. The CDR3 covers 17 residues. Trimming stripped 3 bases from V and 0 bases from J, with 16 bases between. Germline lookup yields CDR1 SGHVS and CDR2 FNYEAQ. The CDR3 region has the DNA TGTGCCAGCAGCTTCCACGGCGGATACACTAGCACAGATACGCAGTATTTT. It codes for CASSFHGGYTSTDTQYF.

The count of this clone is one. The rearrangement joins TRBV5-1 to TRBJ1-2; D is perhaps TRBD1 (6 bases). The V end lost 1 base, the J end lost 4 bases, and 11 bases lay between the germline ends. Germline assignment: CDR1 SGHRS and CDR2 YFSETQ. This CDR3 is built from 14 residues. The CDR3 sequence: CASSLRQATYGYTF. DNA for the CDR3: TGCGCCAGCAGCTTGAGACAGGCGACCTATGGCTACACCTTC.

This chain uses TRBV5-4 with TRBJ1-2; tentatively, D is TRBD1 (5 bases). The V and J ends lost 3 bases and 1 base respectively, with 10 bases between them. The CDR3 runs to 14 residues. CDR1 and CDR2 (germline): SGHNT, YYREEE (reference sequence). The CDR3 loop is CASSSSGYNYGYTF. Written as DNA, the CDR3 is TGTGCCAGCAGCTCGTCAGGGTATAACTATGGCTACACCTTC.

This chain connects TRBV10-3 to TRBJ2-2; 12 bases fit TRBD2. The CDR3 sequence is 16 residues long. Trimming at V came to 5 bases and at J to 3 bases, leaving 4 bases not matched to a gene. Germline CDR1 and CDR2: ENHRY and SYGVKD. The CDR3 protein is CAISPGTSGHTGELFF. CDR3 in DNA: TGTGCCATCAGTCCAGGGACTAGCGGGCACACCGGGGAGCTGTTTTTT.

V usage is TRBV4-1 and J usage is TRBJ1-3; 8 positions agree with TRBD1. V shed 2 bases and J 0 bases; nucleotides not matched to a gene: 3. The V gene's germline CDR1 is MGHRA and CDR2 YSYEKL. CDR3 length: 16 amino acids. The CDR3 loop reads CASSQRQGSSGNTIYF. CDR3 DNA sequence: TGCGCCAGCAGCCAACGACAGGGGAGCTCTGGAAACACCATATATTTT.

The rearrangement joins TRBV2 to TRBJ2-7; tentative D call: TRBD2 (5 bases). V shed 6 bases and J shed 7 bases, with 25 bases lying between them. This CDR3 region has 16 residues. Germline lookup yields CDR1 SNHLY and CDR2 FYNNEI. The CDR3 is CASSPRRSLAPREQYF. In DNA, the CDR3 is TGTGCCAGCAGCCCCCGACGGAGCCTAGCCCCTAGGGAGCAGTACTTC.

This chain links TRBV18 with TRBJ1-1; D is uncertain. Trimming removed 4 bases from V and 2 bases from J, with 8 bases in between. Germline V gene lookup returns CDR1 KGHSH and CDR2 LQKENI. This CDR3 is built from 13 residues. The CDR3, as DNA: TGTGCCAGCTCACGCGGCGATAACACTGAAGCTTTCTTT. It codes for CASSRGDNTEAFF. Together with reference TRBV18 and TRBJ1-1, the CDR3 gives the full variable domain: NAGVMQNPRHLVRRRGQEARLRCSPMKGHSHVYWYRQLPEEGLKFMVYLQKENIIDESGMPKERFSAEFPKEGPSILRIQQVVRGDSAAYFCASSRGDNTEAFFGQGTRLTVV.

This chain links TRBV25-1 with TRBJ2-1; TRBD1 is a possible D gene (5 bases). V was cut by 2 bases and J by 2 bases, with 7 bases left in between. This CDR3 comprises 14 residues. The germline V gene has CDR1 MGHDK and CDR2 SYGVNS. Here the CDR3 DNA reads TGTGCCAGCAGTGAAGAACAGGCCTACAATGAGCAGTTCTTC. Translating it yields CASSEEQAYNEQFF.

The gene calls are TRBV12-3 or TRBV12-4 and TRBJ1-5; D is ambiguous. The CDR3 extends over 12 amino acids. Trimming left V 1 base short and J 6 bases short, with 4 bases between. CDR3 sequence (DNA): TGTGCCAGCAGTTTAGAGAGTCAGCCCCAGCATTTT. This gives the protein CASSLESQPQHF.

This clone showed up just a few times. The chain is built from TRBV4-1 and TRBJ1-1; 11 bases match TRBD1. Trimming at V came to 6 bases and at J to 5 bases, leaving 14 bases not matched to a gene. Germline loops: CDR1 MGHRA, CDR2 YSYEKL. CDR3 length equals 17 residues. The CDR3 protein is CASRPPGTGGRKTEAFF. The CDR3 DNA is TGCGCCAGCAGACCCCCCGGGACAGGGGGAAGAAAGACTGAAGCTTTCTTT.

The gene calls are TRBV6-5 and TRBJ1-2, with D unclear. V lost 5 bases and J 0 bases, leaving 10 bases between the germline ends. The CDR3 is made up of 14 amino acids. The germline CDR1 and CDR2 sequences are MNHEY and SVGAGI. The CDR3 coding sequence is TGTGCCAGCAGTCAGGCAATAGCTAACTATGGCTACACCTTC. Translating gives CASSQAIANYGYTF.

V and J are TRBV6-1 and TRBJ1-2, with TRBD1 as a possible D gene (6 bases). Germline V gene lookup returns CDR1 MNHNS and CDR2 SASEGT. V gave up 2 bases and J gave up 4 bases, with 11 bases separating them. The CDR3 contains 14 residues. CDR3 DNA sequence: TGTGCCAGCAGTGAATCTAGAGGGGGCTATGGCTACACCTTC. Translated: CASSESRGGYGYTF.

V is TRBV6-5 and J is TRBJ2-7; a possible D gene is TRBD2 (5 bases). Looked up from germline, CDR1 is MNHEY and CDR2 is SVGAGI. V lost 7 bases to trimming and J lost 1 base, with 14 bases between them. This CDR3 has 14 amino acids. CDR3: CASTIRGISYEQYF. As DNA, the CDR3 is TGTGCCAGCACCATCCGGGGAATTTCCTACGAGCAGTACTTC.

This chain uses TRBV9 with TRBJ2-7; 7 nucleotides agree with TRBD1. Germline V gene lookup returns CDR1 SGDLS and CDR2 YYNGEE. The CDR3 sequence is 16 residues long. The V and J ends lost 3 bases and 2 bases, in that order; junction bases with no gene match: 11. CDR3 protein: CASSATGALETYEQYF. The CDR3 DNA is TGTGCCAGCAGCGCCACAGGGGCCCTTGAGACCTACGAGCAGTACTTC.

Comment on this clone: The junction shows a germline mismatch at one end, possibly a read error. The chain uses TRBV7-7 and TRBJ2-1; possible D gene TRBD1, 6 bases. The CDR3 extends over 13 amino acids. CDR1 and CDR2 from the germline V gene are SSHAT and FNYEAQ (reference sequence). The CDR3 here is CASSAGTRNEQFF. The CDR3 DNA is TGTGCTAGCAGCGCAGGGACAAGGAATGAGCAGTTCTTC.

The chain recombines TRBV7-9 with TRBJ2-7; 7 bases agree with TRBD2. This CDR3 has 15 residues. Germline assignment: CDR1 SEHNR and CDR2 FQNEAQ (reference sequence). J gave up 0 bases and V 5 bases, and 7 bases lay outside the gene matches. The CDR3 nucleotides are TGTGCCAGCAGCATCGCGGGGGACCCCTCCTACGAGCAGTACTTC. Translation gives CASSIAGDPSYEQYF.

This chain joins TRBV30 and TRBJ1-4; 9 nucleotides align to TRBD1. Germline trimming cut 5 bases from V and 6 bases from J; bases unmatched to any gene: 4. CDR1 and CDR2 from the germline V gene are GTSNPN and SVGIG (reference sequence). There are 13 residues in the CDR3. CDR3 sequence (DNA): TGTGCCTGGGCCCGGGACAGGGATGAAAAACTGTTTTTT. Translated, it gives CAWARDRDEKLFF.

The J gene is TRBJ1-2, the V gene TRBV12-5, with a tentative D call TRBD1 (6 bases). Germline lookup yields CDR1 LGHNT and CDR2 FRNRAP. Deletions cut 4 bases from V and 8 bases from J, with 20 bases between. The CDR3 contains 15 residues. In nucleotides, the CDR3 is TGTGCTAGTGGTTCCGGGACAAGTTCCCTACTAGGCTACACCTTC. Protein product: CASGSGTSSLLGYTF.

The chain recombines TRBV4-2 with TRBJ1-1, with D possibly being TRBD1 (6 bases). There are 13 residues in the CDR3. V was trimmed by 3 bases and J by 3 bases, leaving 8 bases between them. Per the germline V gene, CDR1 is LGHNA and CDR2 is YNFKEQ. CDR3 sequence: CASSQSGDTEAFF. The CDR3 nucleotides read TGTGCCAGCAGCCAGTCAGGGGACACTGAAGCTTTCTTT.

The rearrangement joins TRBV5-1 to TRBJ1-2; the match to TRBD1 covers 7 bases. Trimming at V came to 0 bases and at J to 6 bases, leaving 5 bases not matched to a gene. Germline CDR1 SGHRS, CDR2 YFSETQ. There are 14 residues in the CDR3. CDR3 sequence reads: CASSLGGTADGYTF. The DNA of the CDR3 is TGCGCCAGCAGCTTGGGCGGGACAGCGGATGGCTACACCTTC.

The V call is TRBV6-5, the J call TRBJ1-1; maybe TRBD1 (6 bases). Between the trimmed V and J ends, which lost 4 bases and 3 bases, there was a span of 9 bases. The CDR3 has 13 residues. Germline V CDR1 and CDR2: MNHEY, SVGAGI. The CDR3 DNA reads TGTGCCAGCAGTTTGGCAGGGGACACTGAAGCTTTCTTT. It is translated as CASSLAGDTEAFF.

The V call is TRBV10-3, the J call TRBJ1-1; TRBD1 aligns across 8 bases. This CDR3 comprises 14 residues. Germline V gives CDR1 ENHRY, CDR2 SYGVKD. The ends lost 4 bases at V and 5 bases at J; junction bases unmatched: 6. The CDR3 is CAISGTGGETEAFF. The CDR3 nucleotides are TGTGCCATCAGTGGAACAGGGGGGGAGACTGAAGCTTTCTTT.

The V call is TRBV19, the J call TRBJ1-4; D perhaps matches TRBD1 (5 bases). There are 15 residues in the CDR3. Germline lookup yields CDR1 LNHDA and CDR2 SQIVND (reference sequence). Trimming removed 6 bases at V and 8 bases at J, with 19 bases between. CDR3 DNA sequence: TGTGCCAGTAGGCTGGCGGGGCCGCACTCGGAAAAACTGTTTTTT. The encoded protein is CASRLAGPHSEKLFF.

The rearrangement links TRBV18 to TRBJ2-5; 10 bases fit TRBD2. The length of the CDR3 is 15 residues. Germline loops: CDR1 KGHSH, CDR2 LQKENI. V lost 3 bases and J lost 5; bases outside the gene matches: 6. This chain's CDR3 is CASSPASGGLETQYF. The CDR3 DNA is TGTGCCAGCTCACCGGCTAGCGGGGGTTTGGAGACCCAGTACTTC.

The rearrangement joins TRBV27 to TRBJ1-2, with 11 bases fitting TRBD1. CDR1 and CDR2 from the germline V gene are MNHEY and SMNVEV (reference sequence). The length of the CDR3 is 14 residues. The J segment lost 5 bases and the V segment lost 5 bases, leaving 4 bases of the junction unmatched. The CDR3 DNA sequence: TGTGCCAGCAGTCCGGACAGGGGGCTGTATGGCTACACCTTC. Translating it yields CASSPDRGLYGYTF.